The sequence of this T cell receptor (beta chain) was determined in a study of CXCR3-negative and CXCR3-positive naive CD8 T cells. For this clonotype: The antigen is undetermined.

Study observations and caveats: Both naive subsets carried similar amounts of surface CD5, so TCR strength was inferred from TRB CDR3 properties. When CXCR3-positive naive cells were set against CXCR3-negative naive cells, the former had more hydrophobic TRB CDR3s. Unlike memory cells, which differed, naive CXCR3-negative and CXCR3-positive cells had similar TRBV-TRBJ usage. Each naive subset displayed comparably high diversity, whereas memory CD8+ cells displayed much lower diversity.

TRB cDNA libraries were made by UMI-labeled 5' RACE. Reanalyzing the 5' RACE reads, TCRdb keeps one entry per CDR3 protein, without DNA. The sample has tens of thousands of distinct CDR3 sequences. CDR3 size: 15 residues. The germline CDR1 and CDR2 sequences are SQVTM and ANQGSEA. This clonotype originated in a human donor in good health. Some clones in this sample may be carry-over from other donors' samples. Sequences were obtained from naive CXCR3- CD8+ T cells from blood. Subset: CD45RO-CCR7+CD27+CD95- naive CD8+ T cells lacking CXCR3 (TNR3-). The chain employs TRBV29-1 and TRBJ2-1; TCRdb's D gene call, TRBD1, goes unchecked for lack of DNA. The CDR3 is CSARGGGLSYNEQFF.